Included here is one TCR beta chain sequence, with context. CDR1 and CDR2 (germline): SGDLS, YYNGEE. The germline V and J ends were trimmed by 3 bases and 2 bases, with 9 bases remaining between them. This CDR3 region has 14 residues. These data are taken from a study of blood T cell repertoires in COVID-19. As for the study in general: Italy, Spain and the United States were the sources of the convalescent and acute COVID-19 samples. The cDNA or gDNA used as material had been derived from T cells, B-cell-depleted T cells, or PBMCs.

In the study's own analysis: Estimation of nucleated cell counts relied on the amplification of reference gene primers. Repertoires were generated with immunoSEQ multiplex PCR, while TCRdb's copy carries only in-frame clones and drops some. V and J calls and clone size are as listed in that table; D and trimming were resolved from the DNA. The table records 65,000 to 75,000 clones, roughly nine tenths of them present only once. The receptor's source is a woman between 45 and 65 years old with active COVID-19. The chain joins TRBV9 to TRBJ2-1, with D possibly matching TRBD2 (5 bases). Sequenced material: peripheral blood. In DNA form, the CDR3 reads TGTGCCAGCAGCGAATCGGGGACCTACAATGAGCAGTTCTTC. It encodes CASSESGTYNEQFF.